This is a list of T cell receptor beta chains from one sample in a study of neurological immune-mediated disorders. Each CDR3 protein gets one entry after TCRdb re-called the 5' RACE reads with MiXCR. The sample includes some 31,000 distinct CDR3 sequences, 4.6% of them seen just once. Sequencing was done on a sample of PBMCs. These receptors came from a man aged 18 to 29 in good health. Each CDR3 is given with its conserved first and last residue. D genes are given only for firm matches. Clone size is shown for a subset of rows, as once, few, many or a class of expanded clone.

V	D	size	J	CDR3	DNA
TRBV20-1	NA	medium-sized	TRBJ2-3	CSATKLTSTDTQYF	TGCAGTGCGACGAAGTTGACAAGCACAGATACGCAGTATTTT
TRBV7-2	NA	many	TRBJ2-1	CASSLAPGGEQFF	TGTGCCAGCAGCTTAGCGCCCGGGGGTGAGCAGTTCTTC
TRBV5-1	NA	many	TRBJ1-1	CASSYGFLVEYTEAFF	TGCGCCAGCAGCTATGGGTTCCTAGTGGAGTATACTGAAGCTTTCTTT
TRBV5-6	NA	many	TRBJ1-1	CASSLEVLSRTEAFF	TGTGCCAGCAGCTTGGAGGTCCTGTCGAGGACTGAAGCTTTCTTT
TRBV7-2	NA	many	TRBJ2-1	CASSLYSGPAYNEQFF	TGTGCCAGCAGCTTATATTCGGGGCCCGCCTACAATGAGCAGTTCTTC
TRBV12-3/TRBV12-4	NA	many	TRBJ1-5	CASSEAGSGQHF	TGTGCCAGCAGTGAAGCAGGATCGGGTCAGCATTTT
TRBV7-9	NA	many	TRBJ2-2	CASSFSSANTGELFF	TGTGCCAGCAGCTTTTCCAGCGCGAACACCGGGGAGCTGTTTTTT
TRBV3-1	NA	many	TRBJ2-7	CASSQEGSSYEQYF	TGTGCCAGCAGCCAAGAGGGGAGCTCCTACGAGCAGTACTTC
TRBV12-3/TRBV12-4	NA	many	TRBJ2-5	CASSLTGLREETQYF	TGTGCCAGCAGTCTAACAGGGTTGAGGGAAGAGACCCAGTACTTC
TRBV2	TRBD1	many	TRBJ1-2	CASSDGTGILYGYTF	TGTGCCAGCAGTGACGGGACAGGGATTTTGTATGGCTACACCTTC
TRBV5-1	NA	many	TRBJ1-2	CASSDTSGHYGYTF	TGCGCCAGCAGCGACACGTCCGGCCACTATGGCTACACCTTC
TRBV15	NA	many	TRBJ2-7	CATSSLPDSGEFEQYF	TGTGCCACCAGCAGCCTACCGGACAGCGGGGAGTTCGAGCAGTACTTC
TRBV11-2	NA	many	TRBJ1-2	CASSSLRGAFGYTF	TGTGCCAGCAGCTCACTGAGGGGTGCTTTTGGCTACACCTTC
TRBV7-6	NA	many	TRBJ1-3	CASSFQGPSGNTIYF	TGTGCCAGCAGCTTTCAAGGCCCCTCTGGAAACACCATATATTTT
TRBV29-1	TRBD1	many	TRBJ1-5	CSALRDRPWYSNQPQHF	TGCAGCGCTCTACGGGACAGACCCTGGTATAGCAATCAGCCCCAGCATTTT
TRBV9	TRBD1	many	TRBJ2-2	CASSVVGTGGLNTGELFF	TGTGCCAGCAGCGTGGTGGGGACAGGGGGCTTGAACACCGGGGAGCTGTTTTTT
TRBV20-1	TRBD1	medium-sized	TRBJ1-2	CSARLFRGLLYYGYTF	TGCAGTGCTAGACTATTCAGGGGGCTCCTATACTATGGCTACACCTTC
TRBV18	NA	few	TRBJ2-2	CASSPGHQNTGELFF	TGTGCCAGCTCACCGGGACATCAGAACACCGGGGAGCTGTTTTTT
TRBV5-5	NA	many	TRBJ1-4	CASSVGDATNEKLFF	TGTGCCAGCAGCGTAGGGGATGCAACTAATGAAAAACTGTTTTTT
TRBV9	NA	many	TRBJ2-2	CASSVISRPNTGELFF	TGTGCCAGCAGCGTAATATCCAGACCCAACACCGGGGAGCTGTTTTTT
TRBV20-1	TRBD1	many	TRBJ1-5	CSASRGLNQPQHF	TGCAGTGCTAGCAGGGGGTTGAATCAGCCCCAGCATTTT
TRBV5-1	NA	many	TRBJ2-7	CASRWWGLGGDEQYF	TGCGCCAGCAGATGGTGGGGGCTTGGAGGCGACGAGCAGTACTTC
TRBV29-1	NA	many	TRBJ1-1	CSVGQGLNTEAFF	TGCAGCGTTGGGCAGGGATTAAACACTGAAGCTTTCTTT
TRBV19	TRBD1	many	TRBJ1-5	CASSIGDRARQPQHF	TGTGCCAGTAGTATAGGGGACAGGGCTCGACAGCCCCAGCATTTT
TRBV19	NA	many	TRBJ1-2	CASSIITVPGQGYGYTF	TGTGCCAGTAGTATTATTACGGTCCCGGGGCAAGGCTATGGCTACACCTTC
TRBV20-1	NA	many	TRBJ2-5	CSARRSEETQYF	TGCAGTGCTAGACGCAGTGAAGAGACCCAGTACTTC
TRBV2	NA	many	TRBJ2-5	CASSDLGTMGETQYF	TGTGCCAGCAGTGATCTAGGGACGATGGGTGAGACCCAGTACTTC
TRBV20-1	NA	many	TRBJ1-2	CSARKEGIVNYGYTF	TGCAGTGCTAGAAAGGAGGGGATAGTTAACTATGGCTACACCTTC
TRBV12-3/TRBV12-4	TRBD1	NA	TRBJ2-7	CASSWGPGQGEYEQYF	TGTGCCAGCAGTTGGGGGCCGGGACAGGGAGAGTACGAGCAGTACTTC
TRBV12-3/TRBV12-4	TRBD1	many	TRBJ1-1	CASSWGTGDTEAFF	TGTGCCAGCAGTTGGGGGACAGGGGACACTGAAGCTTTCTTT
TRBV20-1	NA	many	TRBJ1-1	CSARVSRNTEAFF	TGCAGTGCTAGAGTTTCAAGAAACACTGAAGCTTTCTTT
TRBV11-2	NA	NA	TRBJ1-1	CVSSPQGNTEAFF	TGTGTCAGCAGCCCCCAGGGGAATACTGAAGCTTTCTTT
TRBV6-5	NA	many	TRBJ1-3	CASSYSGGAGRGNTIYF	TGTGCCAGCAGTTACTCGGGGGGGGCAGGAAGGGGAAACACCATATATTTT
TRBV27	TRBD1	many	TRBJ1-2	CASRTAYSRQGFDYGYTF	TGTGCCAGCAGGACCGCCTACTCGCGACAGGGATTTGACTATGGCTACACCTTC
TRBV20-1	NA	many	TRBJ1-4	CSARGEKLFF	TGCAGTGCTAGGGGGGAAAAACTGTTTTTT
TRBV7-9	NA	many	TRBJ1-1	CASSPSVTEAFF	TGTGCCAGCAGCCCAAGTGTGACTGAAGCTTTCTTT
TRBV20-1	TRBD2	many	TRBJ2-1	CSVEKAGGSGEQFF	TGCAGTGTTGAAAAAGCGGGGGGTAGCGGTGAGCAGTTCTTC
TRBV20-1	NA	many	TRBJ1-2	CSPDSTRTNYGYTF	TGCAGTCCGGACAGTACTCGAACTAACTATGGCTACACCTTC
TRBV5-1	TRBD2	many	TRBJ2-1	CASSLVAGGLNEQFF	TGCGCCAGCAGCTTGGTTGCGGGGGGCTTAAATGAGCAGTTCTTC
TRBV7-7	NA	few	TRBJ2-5	CASSLMARDKQETQYF	TGTGCTAGCAGCTTGATGGCGCGGGACAAACAAGAGACCCAGTACTTC
TRBV30	NA	NA	TRBJ1-1	CAWSSSSEGAFF	TGTGCCTGGAGTTCTTCATCAGAGGGGGCTTTCTTT